Listed here are 21 T cell receptor beta chains from one sample, sequenced in a study of T cell repertoires in cytomegalovirus infection. These receptors lack a known antigen. Using its own MiXCR run on the reads, TCRdb lists one record per CDR3 protein. The table lists a few hundred thousand distinct CDR3 sequences, about 42% of them singletons, with 43% in the top ten. Sequenced here: cultured PBMCs, sampled from culture after CMV antigen stimulation. The origin of the receptors is a human donor in good health (CMV status not recorded). Some clones in this sample may be carry-over from other donors' samples.

The chain uses TRBV10-3 and TRBJ2-3, with a possible D match to TRBD2 (6 bases). The V gene lost 6 bases and the J gene lost 5 bases, with 18 bases spanning the gap. The germline gives CDR1 ENHRY, CDR2 SYGVKD. This CDR3 region has 15 residues. CDR3 protein: CAIRGDSPGRDTQYF. CDR3 nucleotide sequence: TGTGCCATCAGGGGGGACTCCCCAGGGAGAGATACGCAGTATTTT.

This chain links TRBV28 with TRBJ1-2, with 8 bases lining up with TRBD1. CDR3 length: 13 residues. Per germline, CDR1 MDHEN and CDR2 SYDVKM. V dropped 10 bases and J dropped 7; count of bases not matched to a gene: 11. For the CDR3, the DNA is TGTGCCATCCCAAAGGACAGGGAGGTTGGCTACACCTTC. Amino acid sequence: CAIPKDREVGYTF.

The count of this clonotype is one. This chain uses TRBV7-9 with TRBJ2-1; TRBD2 might be the D (5 bases). Germline V gene sequence: CDR1 SEHNR, CDR2 FQNEAQ (reference sequence). V lost 5 bases, J lost 4 bases, and 15 bases lay in between. The CDR3 spans 15 residues. CDR3 loop: CASSPSRGGYNEQFF. The DNA of the CDR3 is TGTGCCAGCAGCCCCTCTCGCGGCGGGTACAATGAGCAGTTCTTC.

The chain recombines TRBV12-5 with TRBJ2-1; TRBD2 matches 9 bases. Germline V gene sequence: CDR1 LGHNT, CDR2 FRNRAP. This CDR3 region has 16 residues. Losses at the gene ends were 5 bases for V and 5 bases for J; bases not matched to a gene: 10. The CDR3 sequence: CASGKDGTSRDNEQFF. The CDR3 DNA follows: TGTGCTAGTGGTAAGGACGGGACTAGCAGGGACAATGAGCAGTTCTTC.

The CDR3 loop reads CASSLLVGTRTGNYGYTF. CDR3 bases: TGTGCCAGCAGCTTACTAGTTGGAACTAGGACAGGGAACTATGGCTACACCTTC. The rearrangement joins TRBV7-3 to TRBJ1-2; 8 bases align to TRBD1. This CDR3 region has 18 residues. Germline CDR1 reads SGHTA; CDR2 reads FQGTGA. With V trimmed by 2 bases and J by 2 bases, 13 bases remained unmatched.

The V call is TRBV30, the J call TRBJ2-1; no clear D. Per germline, CDR1 GTSNPN and CDR2 SVGIG (reference sequence). V was cut by 0 bases and J by 0 bases, with 12 bases left in between. This CDR3 is built from 16 residues. The CDR3 spells CAWSVLMSDSYNEQFF. The CDR3 DNA follows: TGTGCCTGGAGTGTACTGATGAGTGACTCCTACAATGAGCAGTTCTTC. Supplemented by reference TRBV30 and TRBJ2-1, the full variable domain reads SQTIHQWPATLVQPVGSPLSLECTVEGTSNPNLYWYRQAAGRGLQLLFYSVGIGQISSEVPQNLSASRPQDRQFILSSKKLLLSDSGFYLCAWSVLMSDSYNEQFFGPGTRLTVL.

This sequence joins TRBV7-4 and TRBJ1-2; D unclear. Germline assignment: CDR1 SGHVT and CDR2 SQSDAQ. The length of the CDR3 is 12 residues. Trimming took 3 bases from V and 4 from J, leaving 6 bases between them. The CDR3 sequence is CASSFDRYGYTF. The CDR3 DNA follows: TGTGCCAGCAGCTTTGACCGCTATGGCTACACCTTC.

The chain links TRBV6-2 or TRBV6-3 to TRBJ2-7; D may correspond to TRBD1 or TRBD2 (5 bases each). CDR1 and CDR2 (germline): MNHEY, SVGEGT. The CDR3 length is 14 residues. V dropped 5 bases and J dropped 3 bases, with 14 bases sitting between them. The CDR3 sequence: CASSRGRRGYEQYF. The CDR3, as DNA: TGTGCCAGCAGTCGGGGCCGCCGGGGCTACGAGCAGTACTTC.

Turning to this clonotype: This may come from a read error, since a much larger clone is one base off. The CDR3 nucleotides read TGTGCCAGGAGCGCCGACGCGGGAGTTGCGGAGACCCAGTACTTC. This gives the protein CARSADAGVAETQYF. The gene calls are TRBV7-9 and TRBJ2-5; 7 nucleotides align to TRBD2. There are 15 residues in the CDR3. Germline CDR1 is SEHNR and CDR2 is FQNEAQ (reference sequence). J gave up 5 bases and V 9 bases, and 15 bases lay outside the gene matches.

The chain couples TRBV11-2 to TRBJ2-3; D remains ambiguous. The CDR3 spans 13 residues. Germline CDR1 is SGHAT and CDR2 is FQNNGV. Trimming left V 5 bases short and J 7 bases short, with 13 bases between. In DNA form, the CDR3 reads TGTGCCAGCAGCACCAGTCTAGGAAATACGCAGTATTTT. Encoded protein: CASSTSLGNTQYF.

This chain links TRBV9 with TRBJ2-3, with D possibly matching TRBD2 (6 bases). The germline V gene has CDR1 SGDLS and CDR2 YYNGEE. CDR3 length: 14 residues. V was cut by 4 bases and J by 2 bases, with 11 bases left in between. The CDR3 DNA reads TGTGCCAGCAGCATATCGGGAGACACAGATACGCAGTATTTT. Translation gives CASSISGDTDTQYF.

The J gene is TRBJ1-2, the V gene TRBV3-1, with D possibly TRBD1 on 6 matching bases. V was shortened by 10 bases and J by 3 bases, with 12 bases between the two germline ends. The germline gives CDR1 LGHDT, CDR2 YNNKEL (reference sequence). CDR3 length equals 12 residues. CDR3 DNA sequence: TGTGCCACCAAGACAGGAGACTATGGCTACACCTTC. Its translation: CATKTGDYGYTF.

The table lists this clonotype with a count of one. The V gene is TRBV12-3 or TRBV12-4, the J gene TRBJ1-6, with D hard to call. The CDR3 has 14 residues. V lost 6 bases, J lost 7 bases, and 13 bases lay in between. The CDR3 bases are TGTGCCAGCAGCTCCGGACGGGTAAATTCACCCCTCCACTTT. Protein product: CASSSGRVNSPLHF.

The chain joins TRBV11-2 to TRBJ2-7, with a weak D call TRBD1 (5 bases). In germline, CDR1 is SGHAT, CDR2 FQNNGV. The CDR3 is 15 residues long. V was pared by 4 bases and J by 4 bases, with 17 bases between. CDR3 coding DNA: TGTGCCAGCAGCTCAGGTTGGGGCCCCTCTTACGAGCAGTACTTC. Translated, it gives CASSSGWGPSYEQYF.

The chain employs TRBV10-3 and TRBJ1-4, with a tentative D call TRBD1 (5 bases). Germline V gene lookup returns CDR1 ENHRY and CDR2 SYGVKD. The CDR3 extends over 16 amino acids. V shed 0 bases and J shed 2 bases, with 10 bases lying between them. Here the CDR3 DNA reads TGTGCCATCAGTGAGTCGGGACCCCTGACTAATGAAAAACTGTTTTTT. Its protein product is CAISESGPLTNEKLFF.

J is TRBJ2-7 and V is TRBV2; 8 bases are a match to TRBD2. V was pared by 7 bases and J by 2 bases, with 4 bases of the junction left unmatched. Germline V gene lookup returns CDR1 SNHLY and CDR2 FYNNEI. This CDR3 has 13 amino acids. CDR3 loop: CASMREEAYEQYF. Here the CDR3 DNA reads TGTGCCAGCATGCGGGAGGAGGCCTACGAGCAGTACTTC.

The chain employs TRBV19 and TRBJ2-4; 8 bases line up with TRBD2. Germline loops: CDR1 LNHDA, CDR2 SQIVND (reference sequence). The CDR3 sequence is 16 residues long. V lost 6 bases and J lost 6; bases outside the gene matches: 13. CDR3 residues: CASSDPSGGPGNIQYF. The CDR3 DNA is TGTGCCAGTAGCGATCCTTCGGGAGGGCCGGGAAACATTCAGTACTTC.

This chain uses TRBV4-3 with TRBJ2-7, with 9 positions matching TRBD1. V lost 4 bases, J lost 3 bases, and 10 bases stayed unmatched. Per the germline V gene, CDR1 is LGHNA and CDR2 is YSLEER. CDR3 length: 16 residues. This CDR3 reads CASSRVFGTGNYEQYF. As DNA, the CDR3 is TGCGCCAGCAGCCGAGTTTTTGGGACAGGGAACTACGAGCAGTACTTC.

The chain joins TRBV12-3 or TRBV12-4 to TRBJ2-7; possible D gene TRBD2, 6 bases. V shed 4 bases and J shed 2 bases, with 12 bases lying between them. The length of the CDR3 is 14 residues. The CDR3 reads CASSSGTPPYEQYF. As DNA, the CDR3 is TGTGCCAGCAGTTCCGGGACTCCACCCTACGAGCAGTACTTC.

This clonotype was observed a handful of times. The chain carries TRBV7-8 and TRBJ2-3, with D tentatively TRBD2 (5 bases). The V gene lost 4 bases and the J gene lost 2 bases, with 13 bases spanning the gap. The V gene's germline CDR1 is SGHVS and CDR2 FQNEAQ. This CDR3 spans 15 amino acids. The CDR3 nucleotides are TGTGCCAGCAGCTCAAGGAGCGGCACCACAGATACGCAGTATTTT. Protein sequence: CASSSRSGTTDTQYF.

The J gene is TRBJ1-2, the V gene TRBV5-1; 7 nucleotides agree with TRBD1. Germline CDR1 SGHRS, CDR2 YFSETQ. The CDR3 is 15 residues long. The V segment lost 1 base and the J segment 1 base; nucleotides outside the gene matches: 4. The CDR3 nucleotides read TGCGCCAGCAGCTTGACACAGGGGCTTAACTATGGCTACACCTTC. Its protein product is CASSLTQGLNYGYTF.